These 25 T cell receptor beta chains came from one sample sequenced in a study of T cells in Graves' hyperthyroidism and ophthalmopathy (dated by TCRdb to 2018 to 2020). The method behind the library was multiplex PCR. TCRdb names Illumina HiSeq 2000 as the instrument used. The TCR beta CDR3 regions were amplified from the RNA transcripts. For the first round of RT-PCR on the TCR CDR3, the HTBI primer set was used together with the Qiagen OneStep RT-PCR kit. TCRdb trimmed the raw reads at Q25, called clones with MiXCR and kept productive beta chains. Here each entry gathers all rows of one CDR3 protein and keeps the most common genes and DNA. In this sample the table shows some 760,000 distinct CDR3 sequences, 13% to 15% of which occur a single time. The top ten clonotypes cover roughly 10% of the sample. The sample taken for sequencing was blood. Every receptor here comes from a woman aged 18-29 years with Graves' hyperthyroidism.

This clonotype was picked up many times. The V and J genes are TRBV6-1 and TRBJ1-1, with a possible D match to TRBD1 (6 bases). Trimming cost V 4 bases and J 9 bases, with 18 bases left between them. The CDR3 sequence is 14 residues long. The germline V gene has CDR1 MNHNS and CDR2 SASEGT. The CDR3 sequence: CASSVGQGMRKAFF. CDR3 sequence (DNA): TGTGCCAGCAGTGTTGGGCAGGGGATGAGGAAAGCTTTCTTT.

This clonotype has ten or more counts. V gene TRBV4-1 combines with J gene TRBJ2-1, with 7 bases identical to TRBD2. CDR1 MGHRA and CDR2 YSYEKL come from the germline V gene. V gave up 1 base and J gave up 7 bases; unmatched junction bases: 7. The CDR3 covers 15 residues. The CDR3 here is CASSQVPGAGNEQFF. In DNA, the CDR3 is TGCGCCAGCAGCCAAGTGCCGGGAGCGGGGAATGAGCAGTTCTTC.

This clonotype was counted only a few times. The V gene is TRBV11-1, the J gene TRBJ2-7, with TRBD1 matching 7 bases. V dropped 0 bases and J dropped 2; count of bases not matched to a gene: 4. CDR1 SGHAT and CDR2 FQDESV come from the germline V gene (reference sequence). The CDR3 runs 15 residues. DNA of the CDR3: TGTGCCAGCAGCTTAGCCAGGGGGACCCCCTACGAGCAGTACTTC. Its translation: CASSLARGTPYEQYF.

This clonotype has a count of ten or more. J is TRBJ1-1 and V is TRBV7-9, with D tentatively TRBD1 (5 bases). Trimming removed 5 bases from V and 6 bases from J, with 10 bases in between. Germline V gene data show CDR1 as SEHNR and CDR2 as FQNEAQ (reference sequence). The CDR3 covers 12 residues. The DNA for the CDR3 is TGTGCCAGCAGCCTAGGGGAGGCTGAAGCTTTCTTT. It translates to CASSLGEAEAFF.

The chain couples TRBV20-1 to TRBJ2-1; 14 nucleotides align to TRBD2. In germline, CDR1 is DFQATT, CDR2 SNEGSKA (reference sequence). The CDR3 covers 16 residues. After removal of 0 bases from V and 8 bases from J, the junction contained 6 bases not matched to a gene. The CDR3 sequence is CSARDLGLAGEDEQFF. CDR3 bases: TGCAGTGCTAGAGATTTGGGACTAGCGGGAGAGGATGAGCAGTTCTTC.

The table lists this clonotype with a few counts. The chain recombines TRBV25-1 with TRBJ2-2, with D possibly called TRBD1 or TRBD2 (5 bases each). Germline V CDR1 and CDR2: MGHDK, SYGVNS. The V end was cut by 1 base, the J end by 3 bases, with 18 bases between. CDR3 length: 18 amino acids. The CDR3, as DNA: TGTGCCAGCAGTGAATTTCAGTTGCCGGGACCATACACCGGGGAGCTGTTTTTT. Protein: CASSEFQLPGPYTGELFF.

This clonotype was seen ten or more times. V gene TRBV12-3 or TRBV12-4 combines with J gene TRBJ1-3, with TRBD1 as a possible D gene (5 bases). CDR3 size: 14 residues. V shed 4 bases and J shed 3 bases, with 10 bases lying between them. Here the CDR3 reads CASSSTGRGNTIYF. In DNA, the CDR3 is TGTGCCAGCAGTTCAACGGGACGTGGAAACACCATATATTTT.

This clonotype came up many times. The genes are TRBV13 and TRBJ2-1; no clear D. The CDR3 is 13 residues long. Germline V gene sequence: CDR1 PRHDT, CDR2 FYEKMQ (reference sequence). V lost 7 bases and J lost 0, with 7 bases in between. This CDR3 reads CASKVSSYNEQFF. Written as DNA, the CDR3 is TGTGCCAGCAAAGTTAGCTCCTACAATGAGCAGTTCTTC.

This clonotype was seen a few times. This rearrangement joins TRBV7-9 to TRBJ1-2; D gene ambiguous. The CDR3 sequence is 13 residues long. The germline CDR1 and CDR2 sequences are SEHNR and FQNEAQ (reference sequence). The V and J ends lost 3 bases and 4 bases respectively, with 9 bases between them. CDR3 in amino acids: CASSFIESYGYTF. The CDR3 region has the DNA TGTGCCAGCAGCTTCATAGAATCCTATGGCTACACCTTC.

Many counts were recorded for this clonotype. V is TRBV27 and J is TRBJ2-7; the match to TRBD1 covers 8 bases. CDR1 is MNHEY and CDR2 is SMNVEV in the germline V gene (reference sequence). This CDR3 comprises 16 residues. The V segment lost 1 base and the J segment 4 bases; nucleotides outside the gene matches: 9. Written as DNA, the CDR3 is TGTGCCAGCAGTTTATTTCGCGGACAGGGAAGATACGAGCAGTACTTC. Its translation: CASSLFRGQGRYEQYF.

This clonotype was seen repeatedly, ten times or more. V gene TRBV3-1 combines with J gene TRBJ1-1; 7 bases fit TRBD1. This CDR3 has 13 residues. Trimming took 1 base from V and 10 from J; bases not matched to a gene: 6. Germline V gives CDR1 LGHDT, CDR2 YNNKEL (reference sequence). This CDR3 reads CASSQGQGGGAFF. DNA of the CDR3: TGTGCCAGCAGCCAAGGACAGGGAGGCGGAGCTTTCTTT.

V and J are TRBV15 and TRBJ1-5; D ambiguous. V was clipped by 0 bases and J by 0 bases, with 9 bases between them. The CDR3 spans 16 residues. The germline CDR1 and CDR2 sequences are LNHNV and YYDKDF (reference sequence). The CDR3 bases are TGTGCCACCAGCAGAGACGCCGGAGGTAGCAATCAGCCCCAGCATTTT. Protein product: CATSRDAGGSNQPQHF.

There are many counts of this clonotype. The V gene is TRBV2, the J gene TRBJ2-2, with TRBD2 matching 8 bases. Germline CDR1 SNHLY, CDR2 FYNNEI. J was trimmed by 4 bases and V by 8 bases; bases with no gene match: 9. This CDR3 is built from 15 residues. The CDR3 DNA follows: TGTGCCAGCGCAAAGCGGGAGCGGGGCACCGGGGAGCTGTTTTTT. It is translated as CASAKRERGTGELFF. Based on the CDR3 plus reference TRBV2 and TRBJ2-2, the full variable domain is EPEVTQTPSHQVTQMGQEVILRCVPISNHLYFYWYRQILGQKVEFLVSFYNNEISEKSEIFDDQFSVERPDGSNFTLKIRSTKLEDSAMYFCASAKRERGTGELFFGEGSRLTVL.

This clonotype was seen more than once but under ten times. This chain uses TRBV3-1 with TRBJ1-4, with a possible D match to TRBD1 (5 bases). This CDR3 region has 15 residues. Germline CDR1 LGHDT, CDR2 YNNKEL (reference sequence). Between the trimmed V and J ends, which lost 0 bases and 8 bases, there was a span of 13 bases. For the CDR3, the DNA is TGTGCCAGCAGCCAAGAAGGGGCGCCTGGGGAAAAACTGTTTTTT. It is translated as CASSQEGAPGEKLFF.

This CDR3 is CASSFGGSVTGELFF. In nucleotides, the CDR3 is TGTGCCAGCAGCTTCGGCGGGAGTGTGACCGGGGAGCTGTTTTTT. This chain connects TRBV7-9 to TRBJ2-2; 7 bases are a match to TRBD2. CDR3 length: 15 amino acids. Losses at the gene ends were 3 bases for V and 5 bases for J; bases not matched to a gene: 6. Germline lookup yields CDR1 SEHNR and CDR2 FQNEAQ (reference sequence). The full variable domain, its missing parts supplied by reference TRBV7-9 and TRBJ2-2, is DTGVSQNPRHKITKRGQNVTFRCDPISEHNRLYWYRQTLGQGPEFLTYFQNEAQLEKSRLLSDRFSAERPKGSFSTLEIQRTEQGDSAMYLCASSFGGSVTGELFFGEGSRLTVL.

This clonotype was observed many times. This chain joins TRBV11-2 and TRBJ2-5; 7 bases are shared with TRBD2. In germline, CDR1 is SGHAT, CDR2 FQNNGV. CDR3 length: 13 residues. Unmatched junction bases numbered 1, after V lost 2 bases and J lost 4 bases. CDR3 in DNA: TGTGCCAGCAGCTTATGGGGGGGAGAGACCCAGTACTTC. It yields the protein CASSLWGGETQYF.

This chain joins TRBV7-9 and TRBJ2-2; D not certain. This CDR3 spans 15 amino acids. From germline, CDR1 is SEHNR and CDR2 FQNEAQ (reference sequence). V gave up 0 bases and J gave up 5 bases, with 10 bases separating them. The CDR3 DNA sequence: TGTGCCAGCAGCTTAGCGCGATGGGGAACCGGGGAGCTGTTTTTT. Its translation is CASSLARWGTGELFF.

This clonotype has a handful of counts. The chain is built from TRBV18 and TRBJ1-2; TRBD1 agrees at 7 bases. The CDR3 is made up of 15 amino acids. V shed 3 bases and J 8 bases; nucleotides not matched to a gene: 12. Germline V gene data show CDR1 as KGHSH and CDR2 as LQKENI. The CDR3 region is CASSPDQGDFKGYTF. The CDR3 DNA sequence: TGTGCCAGCTCACCTGATCAGGGGGATTTCAAGGGCTACACCTTC.

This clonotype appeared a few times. In DNA, the CDR3 is TGTGCCAGTAGTCCCCTTGGTGGCACAGGAGGGTACGAGCAGTACTTC. Translated: CASSPLGGTGGYEQYF. V is TRBV19 and J is TRBJ2-7, with TRBD2 as a possible D gene (6 bases). This CDR3 is built from 16 residues. The germline V and J ends were trimmed by 5 bases and 4 bases, with 21 bases remaining between them. Germline V lookup: CDR1 LNHDA, CDR2 SQIVND (reference sequence).

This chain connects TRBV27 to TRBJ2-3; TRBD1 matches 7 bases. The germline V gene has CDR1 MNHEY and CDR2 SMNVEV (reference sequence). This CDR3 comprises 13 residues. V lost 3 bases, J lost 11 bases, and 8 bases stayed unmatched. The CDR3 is CASSFRQGQMQYF. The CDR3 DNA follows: TGTGCCAGCAGTTTCCGTCAGGGACAGATGCAGTATTTT.

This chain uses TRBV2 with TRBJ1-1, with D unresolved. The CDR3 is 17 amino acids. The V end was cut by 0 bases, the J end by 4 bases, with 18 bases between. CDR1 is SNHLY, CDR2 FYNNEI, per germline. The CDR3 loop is CASSEARPFRRVTEAFF. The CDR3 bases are TGTGCCAGCAGTGAAGCAAGGCCGTTTCGCCGTGTCACTGAAGCTTTCTTT. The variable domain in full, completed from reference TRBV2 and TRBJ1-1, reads EPEVTQTPSHQVTQMGQEVILRCVPISNHLYFYWYRQILGQKVEFLVSFYNNEISEKSEIFDDQFSVERPDGSNFTLKIRSTKLEDSAMYFCASSEARPFRRVTEAFFGQGTRLTVV.

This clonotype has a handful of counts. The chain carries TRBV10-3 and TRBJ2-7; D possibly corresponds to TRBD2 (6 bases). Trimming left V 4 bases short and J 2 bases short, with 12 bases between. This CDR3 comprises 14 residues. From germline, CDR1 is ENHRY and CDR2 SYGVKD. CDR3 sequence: CAISAGTQTYEQYF. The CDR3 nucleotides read TGTGCCATCAGTGCGGGGACTCAAACCTACGAGCAGTACTTC.

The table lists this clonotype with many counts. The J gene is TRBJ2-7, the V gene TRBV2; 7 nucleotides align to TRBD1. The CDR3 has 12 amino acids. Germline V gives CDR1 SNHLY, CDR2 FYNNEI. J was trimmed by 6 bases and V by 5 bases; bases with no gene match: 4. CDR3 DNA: TGTGCCAGCAGTATACAGGGGAGCGAGCAGTACTTC. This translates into CASSIQGSEQYF.

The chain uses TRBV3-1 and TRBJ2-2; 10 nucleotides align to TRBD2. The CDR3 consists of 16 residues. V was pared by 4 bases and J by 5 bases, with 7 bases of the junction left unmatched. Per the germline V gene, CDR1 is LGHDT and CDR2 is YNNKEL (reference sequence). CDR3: CASSPRLAGVTGELFF. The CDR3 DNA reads TGTGCCAGCAGCCCCCGGCTAGCGGGAGTTACCGGGGAGCTGTTTTTT.

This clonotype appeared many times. The CDR3 DNA sequence: TGCGCCAGCAGCCGACAGGGTTTGATGGAGACCCAGTACTTC. This gives the protein CASSRQGLMETQYF. The chain has TRBV5-1 and TRBJ2-5; the match to TRBD1 covers 7 bases. Trimming cost V 4 bases and J 5 bases; bases outside gene matches: 8. Germline V gives CDR1 SGHRS, CDR2 YFSETQ. The length of the CDR3 is 14 residues.